The 30 T cell receptor beta chains given below trace back to one sample, sequenced in a study of T-cell reconstitution after alpha-beta-depleted transplantation in children. Unique molecular identifiers tagged the TCRbeta library. In TCRdb, the PCR reads were re-called with MiXCR into one record per CDR3 protein. The data hold some 600,000 distinct CDR3 sequences, with 10% to 15% observed a single time. The sequences come from PBMCs, mostly from graft donor cells, collected 360 days after TCRalphabeta/CD19-depleted stem cell transplant. Receptor source: a male patient younger than 18 who had a stem cell transplant for acute myeloid leukemia, so the T cells may come from the graft donor.

This clonotype has more than one count but fewer than ten. V and J are TRBV12-3 or TRBV12-4 and TRBJ2-7; TRBD2 matches 7 bases. The trim removed 8 bases at V and 3 bases at J, leaving 7 bases unmatched. CDR3 size: 13 residues. The CDR3 loop is CASDRGGNYEQYF. The CDR3 bases are TGTGCCAGCGACCGGGGAGGGAACTACGAGCAGTACTTC.

This sequence joins TRBV12-3 or TRBV12-4 and TRBJ2-7, with D unresolved. This CDR3 contains 12 residues. V was shortened by 5 bases and J by 1 base, with 6 bases between the two germline ends. CDR3 DNA sequence: TGTGCCAGCAGTACCTATTCCTACGAGCAGTACTTC. Protein: CASSTYSYEQYF.

A few counts support this clonotype. The rearrangement links TRBV12-3 or TRBV12-4 to TRBJ2-1, with 11 bases aligning to TRBD2. The CDR3 spans 17 residues. The trim removed 7 bases at V and 0 bases at J, leaving 8 bases unmatched. CDR3 nucleotides: TGTGCCAGCAATCCCCTAGCGGGAGGACTCTCCTACAATGAGCAGTTCTTC. Its protein product is CASNPLAGGLSYNEQFF.

This clonotype has more than one count but fewer than ten. The chain uses TRBV6-2 or TRBV6-3 and TRBJ2-1, with a weak D call TRBD2 (6 bases). The length of the CDR3 is 15 residues. Germline V CDR1 and CDR2: MNHEY, SVGEGT. Trimming removed 6 bases from V and 5 bases from J, with 17 bases in between. This CDR3 reads CASSLRGLYHNEQFF. The DNA of the CDR3 is TGTGCCAGCAGCTTACGGGGACTGTATCACAATGAGCAGTTCTTC.

This clonotype was counted a few times. The chain joins TRBV5-1 to TRBJ2-1; 12 bases agree with TRBD2. This CDR3 contains 18 residues. V was clipped by 1 base and J by 4 bases; unmatched bases: 9. CDR1 is SGHRS and CDR2 is YFSETQ in the germline V gene. The CDR3 DNA is TGCGCCAGCAGCTTGAGCCTAGCGGGAGGGCCGCGTTACAATGAGCAGTTCTTC. Translating gives CASSLSLAGGPRYNEQFF.

This clonotype turned up a few times. The gene calls are TRBV20-1 and TRBJ2-5, with TRBD2 matching over 8 bases. Germline lookup yields CDR1 DFQATT and CDR2 SNEGSKA (reference sequence). This CDR3 has 13 amino acids. V dropped 3 bases and J dropped 5; count of bases not matched to a gene: 5. CDR3 amino acids: CSASGRAVETQYF. The CDR3 DNA is TGCAGTGCTAGCGGGAGGGCCGTGGAGACCCAGTACTTC.

V is TRBV15 and J is TRBJ2-2; 13 bases line up with TRBD2. Germline CDR1 reads LNHNV; CDR2 reads YYDKDF (reference sequence). CDR3 length: 18 residues. V shed 4 bases and J 4 bases; nucleotides not matched to a gene: 9. The CDR3 loop reads CATSTELGLAGVTGELFF. CDR3 coding DNA: TGTGCCACCAGCACCGAACTAGGACTAGCGGGAGTCACCGGGGAGCTGTTTTTT.

A few counts support this clonotype. The rearrangement uses TRBV20-1 and TRBJ2-3; D is possibly TRBD1 or TRBD2 (5 bases each). V lost 1 base, J lost 0 bases, and 14 bases lay in between. The CDR3 covers 16 residues. Germline CDR1 is DFQATT and CDR2 is SNEGSKA (reference sequence). This CDR3 is CSARAGPWDSTDTQYF. In DNA form, the CDR3 reads TGCAGTGCTAGAGCTGGCCCTTGGGACAGCACAGATACGCAGTATTTT.

This clonotype was counted many times. V and J are TRBV19 and TRBJ2-5; possibly TRBD1 for D (6 bases). The CDR3 extends over 12 amino acids. Germline V gene lookup returns CDR1 LNHDA and CDR2 SQIVND (reference sequence). V was shortened by 4 bases and J by 3 bases, with 6 bases between the two germline ends. The CDR3 region is CASSNREETQYF. For the CDR3, the DNA is TGTGCCAGTAGTAACAGGGAAGAGACCCAGTACTTC.

The gene calls are TRBV20-1 and TRBJ2-4, with 7 bases identical to TRBD1. Germline V gene sequence: CDR1 DFQATT, CDR2 SNEGSKA (reference sequence). V shed 5 bases and J 6 bases; nucleotides not matched to a gene: 10. There are 14 residues in the CDR3. CDR3 coding DNA: TGCAGTGCTCCCCCCGGGACAGTTTTAAACATTCAGTACTTC. Translation: CSAPPGTVLNIQYF.

This clonotype was found a few times. The gene calls are TRBV12-3 or TRBV12-4 and TRBJ2-5; possibly TRBD1 for D (6 bases). The V end was cut by 7 bases, the J end by 4 bases, with 16 bases between. The length of the CDR3 is 14 residues. In DNA form, the CDR3 reads TGTGCCAGCACTACAGGGTATAGACGAGAGACCCAGTACTTC. This gives the protein CASTTGYRRETQYF.

This clonotype was recorded at least ten times. The rearrangement joins TRBV10-3 to TRBJ2-1, with 7 bases that match TRBD2. The V gene's germline CDR1 is ENHRY and CDR2 SYGVKD. Trimming removed 0 bases from V and 4 bases from J; junction bases left unmatched: 6. This CDR3 spans 16 amino acids. The CDR3, as DNA: TGTGCCATCAGTGAGTCGAGTCTAGCGGTTTACAATGAGCAGTTCTTC. Translation: CAISESSLAVYNEQFF.

This clonotype was seen only a few times. The chain uses TRBV4-1 and TRBJ2-4, with TRBD2 matching 12 bases. Germline lookup yields CDR1 MGHRA and CDR2 YSYEKL. V dropped 0 bases and J dropped 1; count of bases not matched to a gene: 13. The CDR3 runs to 21 residues. This CDR3 is CASSQELRLAGVSRAKNIQYF. In DNA, the CDR3 is TGCGCCAGCAGCCAAGAGCTACGACTAGCGGGAGTAAGTCGGGCCAAAAACATTCAGTACTTC.

This clonotype appeared a few times. This chain joins TRBV5-1 and TRBJ2-1, with 10 positions matching TRBD2. Germline values: CDR1 SGHRS, CDR2 YFSETQ. This CDR3 has 17 residues. Trimming cost V 4 bases and J 11 bases; bases outside gene matches: 18. The CDR3 DNA follows: TGCGCCAGCAGCCCACCCGCCGGGACTAGCGAAGAAAAAAAGCAGTTCTTC. Protein: CASSPPAGTSEEKKQFF. The variable domain in full, completed from reference TRBV5-1 and TRBJ2-1, reads KAGVTQTPRYLIKTRGQQVTLSCSPISGHRSVSWYQQTPGQGLQFLFEYFSETQRNKGNFPGRFSGRQFSNSRSEMNVSTLELGDSALYLCASSPPAGTSEEKKQFFGPGTRLTVL.

The CDR3 region has the DNA TGCGCCAGCAGCTATCCGGGACGGAACACCGGGGAGCTGTTTTTT. It encodes CASSYPGRNTGELFF. The V gene is TRBV5-1, the J gene TRBJ2-2, with D possibly being TRBD1 or TRBD2 (5 bases each). CDR1 and CDR2 from the germline V gene are SGHRS and YFSETQ. Trimming took 3 bases from V and 1 from J, leaving 10 bases between them. This CDR3 spans 15 amino acids.

This clonotype was counted between two and nine times. This chain uses TRBV3-1 with TRBJ2-1; a possible D gene is TRBD2 (6 bases). Between the trimmed V and J ends, which lost 0 bases and 4 bases, there was a span of 19 bases. Germline V CDR1 and CDR2: LGHDT, YNNKEL (reference sequence). The CDR3 consists of 18 residues. The CDR3: CASSQDLPGVRAYNEQFF. The CDR3 nucleotides are TGTGCCAGCAGCCAAGATTTGCCGGGGGTCAGGGCTTACAATGAGCAGTTCTTC.

This clonotype appeared many times. The CDR3 reads CASSQEKIAYEQYF. The CDR3 DNA follows: TGTGCCAGCAGCCAAGAAAAGATAGCCTACGAGCAGTACTTC. The chain is built from TRBV4-2 and TRBJ2-7; no firm D call. This CDR3 has 14 amino acids. CDR1 LGHNA and CDR2 YNFKEQ come from the germline V gene. The V gene lost 0 bases and the J gene lost 2 bases, with 8 bases spanning the gap.

The chain employs TRBV18 and TRBJ2-7, with a possible D match to TRBD1 (6 bases). The CDR3 is 15 amino acids. Per germline, CDR1 KGHSH and CDR2 LQKENI. V lost 2 bases and J lost 5, with 16 bases in between. The DNA of the CDR3 is TGTGCCAGCTCACCATGGGGCAGGGGAATTGACGAGCAGTACTTC. This codes for CASSPWGRGIDEQYF.

This clonotype came up a few times. V usage is TRBV15 and J usage is TRBJ2-1, with 8 bases fitting TRBD2. The CDR3 spans 16 residues. Germline CDR1 is LNHNV and CDR2 is YYDKDF (reference sequence). Trimming at V came to 2 bases and at J to 4 bases, leaving 7 bases not matched to a gene. The CDR3 nucleotides read TGTGCCACCAGCAGACCGCTAGCGGGCTCTTACAATGAGCAGTTCTTC. Translated, it gives CATSRPLAGSYNEQFF.

This clonotype was detected only once. A much larger clone differs by one base, so this may be a read error. This chain joins TRBV6-2 or TRBV6-3 and TRBJ2-4; 7 bases are shared with TRBD2. The CDR3 covers 16 residues. The J segment lost 9 bases and the V segment lost 7 bases, leaving 18 bases of the junction unmatched. Germline V gene lookup returns CDR1 MNHEY and CDR2 SVGEGT. The CDR3 reads CASTQFREVGRSIQYF. In nucleotides, the CDR3 is TGTGCCAGCACCCAGTTCCGGGAGGTGGGTCGGAGCATTCAGTACTTC.

The chain has TRBV27 and TRBJ2-7; D might be TRBD2 (5 bases). Germline CDR1 MNHEY, CDR2 SMNVEV (reference sequence). This CDR3 is built from 16 residues. The V end lost 5 bases, the J end lost 3 bases, and 20 bases lay between the germline ends. CDR3 DNA sequence: TGTGCCAGCAGTCCCTCCTTTGCGGGTGCCCTCTACGAGCAGTACTTC. As protein: CASSPSFAGALYEQYF.

V usage is TRBV19 and J usage is TRBJ2-3, with D possibly TRBD1 on 5 matching bases. Germline CDR1 LNHDA, CDR2 SQIVND (reference sequence). The CDR3 spans 15 residues. With 7 bases removed from V and 2 bases from J, the gap between germline ends came to 16 bases. The CDR3 spells CASTITGTDTDTQYF. In DNA form, the CDR3 reads TGTGCCAGTACCATAACAGGTACCGACACAGATACGCAGTATTTT.

This clonotype showed up many times. V is TRBV3-1 and J is TRBJ2-1; TRBD2 might be the D (6 bases). V was pared by 1 base and J by 5 bases, with 9 bases between. Germline V gene lookup returns CDR1 LGHDT and CDR2 YNNKEL (reference sequence). This CDR3 region has 14 residues. The CDR3 nucleotides are TGTGCCAGCAGCCAAGCGGGGAGGCACAATGAGCAGTTCTTC. Translating it yields CASSQAGRHNEQFF.

Ten or more counts support this clonotype. The J gene is TRBJ2-7, the V gene TRBV20-1; a weak D match, TRBD1 (5 bases). The CDR3 has 14 amino acids. V was shortened by 5 bases and J by 3 bases, with 17 bases between the two germline ends. Germline V gives CDR1 DFQATT, CDR2 SNEGSKA (reference sequence). CDR3 in DNA: TGCAGTGCTGCGGACACTCTCCTAGTCTACGAGCAGTACTTC. It encodes CSAADTLLVYEQYF.

This clonotype turned up a few times. This chain joins TRBV28 and TRBJ2-2; 8 nucleotides line up with TRBD2. This CDR3 is built from 15 residues. With 3 bases clipped from V and 6 bases from J, the junction kept 6 bases outside the gene matches. From germline, CDR1 is MDHEN and CDR2 SYDVKM. CDR3 amino acids: CASSFSGRVSGELFF. CDR3 DNA: TGTGCCAGCAGTTTCTCCGGGAGGGTATCCGGGGAGCTGTTTTTT.

The J gene is TRBJ1-1, the V gene TRBV6-1, with D unresolved. The CDR3 is 16 residues long. With 7 bases removed from V and 2 bases from J, the gap between germline ends came to 20 bases. The germline gives CDR1 MNHNS, CDR2 SASEGT. CDR3 in DNA: TGTGCCAGCACCAAGGGATGGACGCATCCAAACACTGAAGCTTTCTTT. Its translation: CASTKGWTHPNTEAFF.

The chain links TRBV20-1 to TRBJ1-5, with D unclear. The germline CDR1 and CDR2 sequences are DFQATT and SNEGSKA (reference sequence). The CDR3 sequence is 12 residues long. The V gene lost 6 bases and the J gene lost 4 bases, with 10 bases spanning the gap. As DNA, the CDR3 is TGCAGTGCCACCGATCAAAATCAGCCCCAGCATTTT. This codes for CSATDQNQPQHF.

A few counts support this clonotype. The V gene is TRBV20-1, the J gene TRBJ2-3, with TRBD2 matching 12 bases. There are 16 residues in the CDR3. From germline, CDR1 is DFQATT and CDR2 SNEGSKA (reference sequence). V was pared by 6 bases and J by 4 bases, with 11 bases of the junction left unmatched. CDR3 sequence reads: CSAEKTSGSIADTQYF. The CDR3 DNA is TGCAGTGCAGAGAAGACTAGCGGGAGCATAGCAGATACGCAGTATTTT.

The CDR3 nucleotides read TGTGCCAGCACGCCGGGGACGGCTAGCTCCTACGAGCAGTACTTC. Its translation is CASTPGTASSYEQYF. V gene TRBV27 combines with J gene TRBJ2-7, with D perhaps assigned TRBD1 or TRBD2 (5 bases each). Germline lookup yields CDR1 MNHEY and CDR2 SMNVEV (reference sequence). This CDR3 region has 15 residues. Trimming shortened V by 7 bases and J by 0 bases, and 16 bases separated the two germline ends.

The chain has TRBV4-2 and TRBJ2-3; TRBD1 matches 8 bases. Looked up from germline, CDR1 is LGHNA and CDR2 is YNFKEQ. After removal of 1 base from V and 2 bases from J, the junction contained 5 bases not matched to a gene. This CDR3 has 16 amino acids. CDR3 region: CASSQGWDRTTDTQYF. CDR3 in DNA: TGTGCCAGCAGCCAAGGTTGGGACAGGACCACAGATACGCAGTATTTT.